Presented here are 19 T cell receptor beta chains from one specimen sequenced in a study of shared clonotypes between healthy human individuals. Generated by immunoSEQ multiplex PCR, the TCRdb table keeps only in-frame clones and is missing some. The sample shows some 2.1 million clones, roughly 95% of them seen only once. Positively selected for CCR7, the CD45RO-negative cells used as naive CD8 cells excluded terminally differentiated effector memory CD45RA+ cells. The sequenced sample was naive CD8+ T cells sorted from blood. Source of these receptors: a man between 18 and 29 years old in good health.

The chain joins TRBV7-8 to TRBJ2-7; 7 bases agree with TRBD2. The CDR3 runs 15 residues. Germline V gene sequence: CDR1 SGHVS, CDR2 FQNEAQ. The V gene end was trimmed by 0 bases and the J gene end by 0 bases; junction bases not matched to a gene: 2. The CDR3: CASSLAGGVSYEQYF. In DNA, the CDR3 is TGTGCCAGCAGCTTAGCGGGAGGGGTCTCCTACGAGCAGTACTTC.

V and J are TRBV27 and TRBJ2-7, with D tentatively TRBD1 (7 bases). Trimming took off 5 bases at V and 7 bases at J, with 18 bases between the two ends. Germline loops: CDR1 MNHEY, CDR2 SMNVEV (reference sequence). The CDR3 runs 14 residues. CDR3 nucleotides: TGTGCCAGCAGTCCCGTCGTGGCAGGGGGGGAGCAGTACTTC. Protein product: CASSPVVAGGEQYF.

CDR3 in amino acids: CASSPLGGDLADTQYF. DNA of the CDR3: TGTGCCAGCAGCCCCTTAGGCGGGGATTTGGCAGATACGCAGTATTTT. The chain links TRBV13 to TRBJ2-3, with a weak D call TRBD2 (6 bases). This CDR3 contains 16 residues. The germline gives CDR1 PRHDT, CDR2 FYEKMQ (reference sequence). Trimming shortened V by 5 bases and J by 4 bases, and 19 bases separated the two germline ends.

The rearrangement uses TRBV4-1 and TRBJ2-1; a possible D gene is TRBD1 (5 bases). Germline-derived CDR1 and CDR2 are MGHRA and YSYEKL. CDR3 length equals 14 residues. Trimming stripped 4 bases from V and 4 bases from J, with 11 bases between. The CDR3 coding sequence is TGCGCCAGCAGCCTTAAGGACACTTACAATGAGCAGTTCTTC. This sequence encodes CASSLKDTYNEQFF.

In nucleotides, the CDR3 is TGCGCCAGCAGCCAAGACCCCCCTCAGCTCAGCTCCTACAATGAGCAGTTCTTC. It specifies CASSQDPPQLSSYNEQFF. The J gene is TRBJ2-1, the V gene TRBV4-1, with D hard to call. CDR3 size: 18 residues. The V and J ends lost 0 bases and 0 bases respectively, with 15 bases between them. CDR1 is MGHRA, CDR2 YSYEKL, per germline.

The chain uses TRBV2 and TRBJ2-5; tentatively, D is TRBD2 (6 bases). V dropped 6 bases and J dropped 5 bases, with 10 bases sitting between them. The germline V gene has CDR1 SNHLY and CDR2 FYNNEI. The CDR3 is 12 amino acids. In DNA form, the CDR3 reads TGTGCCAGCAGGGGACTGTGGGAGACCCAGTACTTC. Encoded protein: CASRGLWETQYF.

J is TRBJ2-2 and V is TRBV4-3; D assignment may be TRBD1 or TRBD2 (6 bases each). V shed 0 bases and J shed 4 bases, with 15 bases lying between them. Germline CDR1 is LGHNA and CDR2 is YSLEER. This CDR3 is 17 amino acids long. This CDR3 is CASSQDVYGGVTGELFF. For the CDR3, the DNA is TGCGCCAGCAGCCAAGATGTTTACGGGGGCGTCACCGGGGAGCTGTTTTTT.

V usage is TRBV29-1 and J usage is TRBJ1-2; D unclear. The V gene lost 3 bases and the J gene lost 5 bases, with 10 bases spanning the gap. This CDR3 has 12 residues. Looked up from germline, CDR1 is SQVTM and CDR2 is ANQGSEA. DNA for the CDR3: TGCAGCGTTGAGGAGACTACTTATGGCTACACCTTC. It codes for CSVEETTYGYTF.

The chain uses TRBV29-1 and TRBJ1-1; the D gene is possibly TRBD1 (5 bases). V was shortened by 2 bases and J by 3 bases, with 16 bases between the two germline ends. The germline V gene encodes CDR1 SQVTM and CDR2 ANQGSEA. The CDR3 loop spans 15 amino acids. The CDR3 DNA follows: TGCAGCGTTGAACCTGACGGGGGAGCGGACACTGAAGCTTTCTTT. This translates into CSVEPDGGADTEAFF.

This chain joins TRBV30 and TRBJ1-1; D is undetermined. V was pared by 5 bases and J by 5 bases, with 12 bases between. Germline values: CDR1 GTSNPN, CDR2 SVGIG (reference sequence). The CDR3 is 12 amino acids. Written as DNA, the CDR3 is TGTGCCTGGGGCCCTCAAGGGACTGAAGCTTTCTTT. Translating gives CAWGPQGTEAFF.

The rearrangement links TRBV6-1 to TRBJ2-3; D gene ambiguous. Germline V CDR1 and CDR2: MNHNS, SASEGT. V was cut by 3 bases and J by 6 bases, with 7 bases left in between. This CDR3 is 12 amino acids long. In DNA form, the CDR3 reads TGTGCCAGCAGTGAGGGAAGGGATACGCAGTATTTT. This codes for CASSEGRDTQYF.

The chain is built from TRBV13 and TRBJ2-3; D is unresolved. The V gene lost 5 bases and the J gene lost 0 bases, with 6 bases spanning the gap. This CDR3 region has 13 residues. The germline V gene encodes CDR1 PRHDT and CDR2 FYEKMQ (reference sequence). CDR3 coding DNA: TGTGCCAGCAGCGGTCCTAGCACAGATACGCAGTATTTT. Amino acids: CASSGPSTDTQYF.

This chain joins TRBV7-2 and TRBJ2-4; TRBD1 aligns across 7 bases. The CDR3 totals 16 residues. The V and J ends lost 5 bases and 1 base, in that order; junction bases with no gene match: 8. Looked up from germline, CDR1 is SGHTA and CDR2 is FQGNSA. The DNA for the CDR3 is TGTGCCAGCAGCCCAACAGGGGAAGGGGCCAAAAACATTCAGTACTTC. Its protein is CASSPTGEGAKNIQYF.

This clone was seen only once. The CDR3 here is CASSLVEGRGWTEAFF. CDR3 in DNA: TGTGCCAGCAGCTTAGTCGAGGGCAGGGGGTGGACTGAAGCTTTCTTT. The chain combines TRBV7-2 with TRBJ1-1; 7 positions match TRBD1. The CDR3 runs to 16 residues. Trimming at V came to 1 base and at J to 5 bases, leaving 10 bases not matched to a gene. The germline V gene encodes CDR1 SGHTA and CDR2 FQGNSA.

The V call is TRBV7-9, the J call TRBJ2-2, with TRBD1 as a possible D gene (6 bases). Germline loops: CDR1 SEHNR, CDR2 FQNEAQ (reference sequence). With 5 bases removed from V and 1 base from J, the gap between germline ends came to 8 bases. This CDR3 spans 14 amino acids. The CDR3 nucleotides read TGTGCCAGCAGCCGGGACAAGAACACCGGGGAGCTGTTTTTT. It is translated as CASSRDKNTGELFF.

The rearrangement joins TRBV27 to TRBJ2-7; a weak D match, TRBD2 (6 bases). Germline V gene lookup returns CDR1 MNHEY and CDR2 SMNVEV (reference sequence). This CDR3 spans 15 amino acids. The V and J ends lost 5 bases and 0 bases respectively, with 14 bases between them. This CDR3 is CASSPGGATSYEQYF. Here the CDR3 DNA reads TGTGCCAGCAGTCCCGGGGGAGCGACCTCCTACGAGCAGTACTTC.

This chain connects TRBV28 to TRBJ1-5; D not resolved. Germline V gene lookup returns CDR1 MDHEN and CDR2 SYDVKM. The CDR3 loop spans 15 amino acids. The ends were cut back, 2 bases at V and 6 bases at J, with 14 bases in the middle. In DNA form, the CDR3 reads TGTGCCAGCAGTTTAGAAGGGCTCGCGGCTCAGCCCCAGCATTTT. Its translation is CASSLEGLAAQPQHF. Filled out from reference TRBV28 and TRBJ1-5, the complete variable domain reads DVKVTQSSRYLVKRTGEKVFLECVQDMDHENMFWYRQDPGLGLRLIYFSYDVKMKEKGDIPEGYSVSREKKERFSLILESASTNQTSMYLCASSLEGLAAQPQHFGDGTRLSIL.

CDR3 loop: CASSPGTAGTQYF. CDR3 in DNA: TGTGCCAGCAGTCCTGGGACGGCTGGGACGCAGTATTTT. The rearrangement joins TRBV27 to TRBJ2-3, with D perhaps matching TRBD1 or TRBD2 (5 bases each). V gave up 5 bases and J gave up 9 bases, with 15 bases separating them. The germline V gene encodes CDR1 MNHEY and CDR2 SMNVEV (reference sequence). CDR3 length: 13 residues.

This chain connects TRBV5-6 to TRBJ2-1; 9 nucleotides agree with TRBD1. The ends lost 4 bases at V and 5 bases at J; junction bases unmatched: 4. Germline assignment: CDR1 SGHDT and CDR2 YYEEEE. This CDR3 region has 14 residues. The CDR3 loop is CASSHGQGNNEQFF. The CDR3 DNA is TGTGCCAGCAGCCATGGACAGGGGAACAATGAGCAGTTCTTC.